This T cell receptor beta chain stems from a study of blood T cell repertoires in COVID-19. Overall study context: Acute-phase and convalescent COVID-19 samples originated in the United States, Italy and Spain. Sources were T cells, B-cell-depleted T cells, or PBMCs; the material itself was cDNA or gDNA.

Clones were read by immunoSEQ multiplex PCR, and TCRdb kept only the in-frame ones, dropping some. The sample records about 220,000 clones, 80% to 85% being singletons. Germline-derived CDR1 and CDR2 are LNHNV and YYDKDF (reference sequence). The V gene lost 5 bases and the J gene lost 7 bases, with 17 bases spanning the gap. This CDR3 has 15 amino acids. This clone has just a few counts. The source of this sequence is a woman in her 30s who had recovered from COVID-19. The sequencing input was peripheral blood. The genes are TRBV15 and TRBJ2-2; perhaps TRBD1 as D (6 bases). CDR3 region: CATSVGADPIGELFF. The DNA for the CDR3 is TGTGCCACCAGCGTGGGGGCCGACCCGATCGGGGAGCTGTTTTTT. Variable domain in full (rest from reference TRBV15 and TRBJ2-2): DAMVIQNPRYQVTQFGKPVTLSCSQTLNHNVMYWYQQKSSQAPKLLFHYYDKDFNNEADTPDNFQSRRPNTSFCFLDIRSPGLGDTAMYLCATSVGADPIGELFFGEGSRLTVL.